The clone carrying this T cell receptor (beta chain) was seen only a few times. Its matching antigen is unknown. The sample belongs to a study of cytomegalovirus exposure and HLA in healthy donors. This CDR3 spans 11 amino acids. Trimming shortened V by 6 bases and J by 8 bases, and 10 bases separated the two germline ends. In germline, CDR1 is SGHAT, CDR2 FQNNGV. Study-wide results and limits: In the roughly 130 validation repertoires, a later analysis found that first-cohort TCR clusters tended to co-occur.

The assay was immunoSEQ multiplex PCR, and TCRdb's table has in-frame clones only and misses some. The profile covers fewer than 250,000 clones, with around 90% appearing a single time and roughly 2% taken by the ten largest. The clonotype comes from a woman aged 18-29 years in good health and CMV-seropositive. Sequenced: PBMCs. The chain links TRBV11-2 to TRBJ1-1; a weak D match, TRBD1 (6 bases). CDR3 in DNA: TGTGCCAGCAGAGTAGGGGGAGAAGCTTTCTTT. Its translation is CASRVGGEAFF.